The sequence of this T cell receptor beta chain was determined in a study of blood T cell repertoires in COVID-19. Data came from immunoSEQ multiplex PCR; TCRdb stores just in-frame clones and leaves some out. The sample records approximately 74,000 clones, around 80% being singletons. This TCR was sampled from a man of 80 years or more with active or convalescent COVID-19. Sequenced material: peripheral blood.

The CDR3 nucleotides read TGTGCCAGCAGCAGCGGGACAGGGGGACTCACAGATACGCAGTATTTT. It codes for CASSSGTGGLTDTQYF. The gene calls are TRBV7-2 and TRBJ2-3; 11 bases fit TRBD1. The CDR3 length is 16 residues. V trimming: 5 bases; J trimming: 2 bases; junction bases outside the gene matches: 6. Germline-derived CDR1 and CDR2 are SGHTA and FQGNSA.